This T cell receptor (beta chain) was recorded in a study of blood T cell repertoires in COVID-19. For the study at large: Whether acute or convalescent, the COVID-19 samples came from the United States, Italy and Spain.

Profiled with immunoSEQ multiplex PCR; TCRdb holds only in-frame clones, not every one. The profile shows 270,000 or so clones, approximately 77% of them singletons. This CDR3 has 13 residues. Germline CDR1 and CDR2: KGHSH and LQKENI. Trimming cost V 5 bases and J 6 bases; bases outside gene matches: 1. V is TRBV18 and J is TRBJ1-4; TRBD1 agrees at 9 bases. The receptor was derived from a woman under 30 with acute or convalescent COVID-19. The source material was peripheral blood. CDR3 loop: CASSRTGDEKLFF. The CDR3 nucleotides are TGTGCCAGCTCAAGGACAGGGGATGAAAAACTGTTTTTT.